This T cell receptor (beta chain) was profiled in a study of TIL therapy for anti-PD-1-resistant metastatic lung cancer. The immunoSEQ assay was v3. Measured with immunoSEQ multiplex PCR; TCRdb has only the in-frame clones, and not every one. Here the sample spans around 59,000 clones, approximately 69% being singletons. Germline CDR1 and CDR2: SGHKS and YYEKEE (reference sequence). The CDR3 contains 13 residues. V was shortened by 0 bases and J by 4 bases, with 5 bases between the two germline ends. Time point noted: pre-treatment sample, taken before nivolumab and TIL therapy. The chain joins TRBV5-5 to TRBJ1-3; D is undetermined. This sequence was found in a person between 30 and 80 years old with non-small cell lung cancer. Sequenced here: blood, sampled at baseline. The CDR3 here is CASSLGWGNTIYF. CDR3 coding DNA: TGTGCCAGCAGCTTGGGGTGGGGAAACACCATATATTTT.